These T cell receptor beta chains were read from a single sample in a study of control samples from healthy donors and cancer patients. Repertoires were generated with immunoSEQ multiplex PCR, while TCRdb's copy carries only in-frame clones and drops some. The table lists just under 65,000 clones, about 82% of them singletons. The sequenced material came from blood. These receptors were obtained from a man aged 35-49 years in good health. Each CDR3 is given without its conserved first and last residue. Each record gives: V gene, clone size, CDR3 protein. A row's size may be missing; if present it is once, few, many or a size class.

TRBV15 . ATSRGGTGIASGYT
TRBV30 . AWEYRYLYGANVLT
TRBV10-2 . ASSPQGVDGYT
TRBV7-9 . ASRGEFSGNTIY
TRBV19 . ASSRATGGYT
TRBV25-1 . ASSAAGGLYGYT
TRBV15 . ATSGGMLNTEAF
TRBV19 . ASIGSPNTEAF
TRBV7-2 once ATSSRLAGGRDTQY
TRBV19 few ASNPGQGGLEPQH
TRBV7-2 few ASSLEGVGYEQY
TRBV5-4 . AAGDWSSGANVLT
TRBV3-1/TRBV3-2 . ASSHYRATGNTIY
TRBV28 . ASSFSTVLLNQPQH
TRBV11-2 . ASSTLDSYGYT
TRBV2 . ASSDKLGGTDTQY
TRBV21-1 . ASSKGAAEDFSGNTIY
TRBV4-3 . ASSHRYRGANEKLF
TRBV12-3/TRBV12-4 . ANSYDENTEAF
TRBV2 . ASSGTRSPLGEQY
TRBV3-1/TRBV3-2 . ASSPSVEAGNTIY
TRBV14 . ASSFIAVSRETQY
TRBV7-3 . ASSPTGLNTEAF
TRBV5-1 . ASSSKNTEAF
TRBV7-2 . ASSSSTEYYNEQF